This record covers a single T cell receptor (beta chain). The antigen it recognizes is unknown. Per-base quality was not reported, and no clone a single base away is much larger than it. Mixed lymphocyte reaction cells were cocultured at 37°C for about 6 days. After responder PBMCs were labelled with CFSE and stimulator PBMCs with Violet Dye, the two populations were combined at a 1:1 ratio. Sorted unstimulated T cells and proliferating T cells recovered from mixed lymphocyte reactions underwent TCRbeta CDR3 sequencing. Fresh whole blood from about 11 HLA-typed healthy donors was used as the source from which PBMCs were isolated. Proliferating CFSE-low responder T cells were FACS-sorted after the mixed lymphocyte reaction for TCR sequencing. Libraries were made using the immunoSEQ multiplex PCR assay. The deep sequencing platform assayed about 91,000 TCR templates per sample. Genomic DNA extracted from sorted T cells was used for TCRbeta CDR3 sequencing. In the original analysis: The R programming language was used for clonal analysis of TCRbeta CDR3 data. Unstimulated samples were compared with post-reaction CFSE-low samples to define alloreactive CD4+ and CD8+ clones. By matching sequences to the repertoires of sorted unstimulated Treg and non-Treg cells, each alloreactive CD4+ clone was assigned a regulatory or non-regulatory origin. TCRdb re-hosts the immuneACCESS table, in-frame sequences only. Its copies lack some clones; in the studies checked, an unresolved V gene accounts for under half of them, and the cause for the rest is not known. V and J calls and clone size follow that table, whereas D and trimming were derived from the DNA. The sample contains about 15,000 clones, about 43% of them found a single time. The ten largest clones take up about 7.8% of the sample.

This specimen comes from a study of siplizumab effects on memory and regulatory T cells (dated by TCRdb to about 2019). Study-level background: Across under ten responder-stimulator pairs, mixed lymphocyte reactions were run as pairs, roughly 1 with siplizumab at 0.9 to 1 ug/mL and roughly 1 without drug. The study examined how the anti-CD2 antibody siplizumab affects alloreactive T-cell subsets in allogeneic mixed lymphocyte reactions built from human PBMCs. Study-wide findings and limitations: Siplizumab significantly reduced the cumulative frequency of alloreactive sequences traceable to unstimulated CD4+ memory T cells. In reactions with siplizumab, an average of around 70% of mappable alloreactive CD4+ clones were Treg-derived, compared with roughly 26% in control reactions. Whether proliferating Tregs from siplizumab cultures were suppressive was not functionally confirmed. Sequences below about 10^-5 frequency were poorly captured, so only a minor fraction of alloreactive clones could be mapped to unstimulated subsets. Greater diversity appeared to be present in unstimulated naive T cells than in memory T cells, and a substantial contribution to the alloresponse seemed to be made by naive cells. Roughly 80-96% of proliferating CD4+ or CD8+ clones could not be assigned a naive or memory phenotype.

V gives up 1 base and J gives up 3 bases, and the segment between their germline ends measures 8 bases. Via the germline V gene, CDR1 is SGHRS and CDR2 YFSETQ. The CDR3 sequence holds 14 residues, the cysteine and phenylalanine included. The read is trimmed to its CDR3 DNA, 42 bases read in frame from base 1. This receptor was obtained from a human donor in good health; the cells came from an allogeneic mixed lymphocyte reaction. Some clones in this sample may be carry-over from other donors' samples. The sample comprised CFSE-low (dividing) CD4+ T cells sorted from an allogeneic mixed lymphocyte reaction. This receptor chain uses TRBV5-1 and TRBJ1-3, with no confident D gene call. The CDR3 protein: CASSLTIGGNTIYF. In nucleotide form, the sequence is TGCGCCAGCAGCTTGACCATCGGTGGAAACACCATATATTTT.